This TCR beta chain was sequenced for a study of molecular identifiers for immune sequencing clone quantification. The CDR3 runs to 12 residues. V dropped 4 bases and J dropped 5 bases, with 5 bases sitting between them. CDR1 and CDR2 (germline): ENHRY, SYGVKD. Bulk libraries came from a prior protocol with listed TCR primers. TCRdb used MiXCR to reprocess the PCR reads, holding one entry per CDR3 protein. The sample lists approximately 670,000 distinct CDR3 sequences, nearly 20% occurring once. Sequencing libraries of naive CD8 cells derived from around 20,000 to 1,000,000 sorted cells with 10%, 30% or 50% RNA. Naive CD8 T cells were picked out by sorting for CD8+CD4-CCR7+CD45RA+.

This chain connects TRBV10-3 to TRBJ1-4; unclear D gene. Sequenced: naive CD8+ T cells from blood, with Jurkat cell RNA spiked in. Subset here: FACS-sorted CD8+CD4-CCR7+CD45RA+ naive T cells. The TCR sequence derives from a human donor in good health. Some libraries in this study had Jurkat cell RNA spiked in. DNA of the CDR3: TGTGCCATCAGTGGAAGAAATGAAAAACTGTTTTTT. Translation: CAISGRNEKLFF.